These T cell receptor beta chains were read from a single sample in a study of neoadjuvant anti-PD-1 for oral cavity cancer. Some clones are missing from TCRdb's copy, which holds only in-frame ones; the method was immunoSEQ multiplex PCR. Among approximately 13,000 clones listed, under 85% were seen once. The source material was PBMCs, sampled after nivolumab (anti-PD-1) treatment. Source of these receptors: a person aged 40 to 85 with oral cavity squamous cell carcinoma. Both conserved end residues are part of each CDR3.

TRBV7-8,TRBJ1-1,CASSPGPGTEAFF
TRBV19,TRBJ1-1,CASSTLDRYTEAFF
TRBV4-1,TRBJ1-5,CASSQGSFIRQGNQPQHF
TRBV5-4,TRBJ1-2,CASSLESRRFGYGYTF
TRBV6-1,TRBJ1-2,CASRETGSPSRGYGYTF
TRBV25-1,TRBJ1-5,CASSEPGEGHQPQHF
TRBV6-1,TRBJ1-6,CASSETGIYNSPLHF
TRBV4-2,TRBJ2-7,CASSKTSVGAYEQYF
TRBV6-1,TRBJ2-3,CASTATGTTDTQYF
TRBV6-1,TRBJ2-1,CASSEEAARYNEQFF
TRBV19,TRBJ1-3,CASIEDGAHRNTIYF
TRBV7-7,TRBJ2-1,CASSPSAGGYNEQFF
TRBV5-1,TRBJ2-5,CATRQGEQETQYF
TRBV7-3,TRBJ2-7,CASSLLSGSGINYEQYF
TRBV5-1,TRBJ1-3,CASSLQPSGNTIYF
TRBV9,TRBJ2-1,CASSGWGGEQFF
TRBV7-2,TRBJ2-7,CASSWTSASYEQYF
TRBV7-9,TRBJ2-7,CASSLAPGAYEQYF
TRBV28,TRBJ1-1,CASSLPFSGGNTEAFF
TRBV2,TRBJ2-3,CASSDGQGLTDTQYF
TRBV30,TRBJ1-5,CAWSGQPNQPQHF
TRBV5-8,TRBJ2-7,CASSRTGLEQYF
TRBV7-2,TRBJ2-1,CASSWIGNEQFF
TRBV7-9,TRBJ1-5,CASSPSSGAQPQHF